This T cell receptor (beta chain) emerged from a study of blood T cells in healthy people across ages. Findings and caveats of the study: Long-lived donors exceeded aged donors in naive CD4+ cells and diversity. It was not known whether donors were CMV positive (a possible confounder of expanded clonotype changes).

The second PCR ran roughly 6 to 11 cycles with a sample-barcoded 5' primer and J-beta primers. The authors tagged each cDNA molecule using a template-switch adaptor with 12 random nucleotides. TCRdb reprocessed the 5' RACE reads with MiXCR, giving one entry per CDR3 protein. The table shows almost 550,000 distinct CDR3 sequences, with under 30% occurring only once. This CDR3 region has 17 residues. Trimming took off 1 base at V and 1 base at J, with 17 bases between the two ends. From germline, CDR1 is SGHKS and CDR2 YYEKEE (reference sequence). Concerning this clonotype: Its cognate antigen is unknown.

These data were likewise used in another study, on T cells of mothers and their children.

The chain recombines TRBV5-5 with TRBJ1-2; D is perhaps TRBD1 (5 bases). Source material: blood. The clonotype comes from a boy aged 5-17 years in good health. CDR3 sequence: CASSLLPSGRLNYGYTF. The CDR3 DNA follows: TGTGCCAGCAGCTTGCTACCTTCAGGGCGGCTTAACTATGGCTACACCTTC.